A single sample gave rise to the 26 T cell receptor beta chains below, sequenced in a study of T cells in tuberculosis. Time point specified: new active TB diagnosis, blood taken before or within 7 days of starting treatment. The assay was immunoSEQ multiplex PCR, and TCRdb's table has in-frame clones only and misses some. In the table there are about 22,000 clones, approximately 85% of which are singletons. The input for sequencing was PBMCs, taken at tuberculosis diagnosis. The source of these receptors is an adult with tuberculosis.

This clone was detected once. The rearrangement joins TRBV5-1 to TRBJ2-1, with D tentatively TRBD2 (6 bases). The CDR3 consists of 15 residues. In germline, CDR1 is SGHRS, CDR2 YFSETQ. Trimming took 2 bases from V and 7 from J, leaving 16 bases between them. CDR3 sequence reads: CASSFNSGSGNEQFF. In DNA, the CDR3 is TGCGCCAGCAGCTTTAATTCCGGGAGTGGTAATGAGCAGTTCTTC. The variable domain in full, completed from reference TRBV5-1 and TRBJ2-1, reads KAGVTQTPRYLIKTRGQQVTLSCSPISGHRSVSWYQQTPGQGLQFLFEYFSETQRNKGNFPGRFSGRQFSNSRSEMNVSTLELGDSALYLCASSFNSGSGNEQFFGPGTRLTVL.

The chain employs TRBV18 and TRBJ2-2; D is uncertain. Germline V gene sequence: CDR1 KGHSH, CDR2 LQKENI. V was shortened by 4 bases and J by 0 bases, with 12 bases between the two germline ends. There are 16 residues in the CDR3. The CDR3 DNA reads as TGTGCCAGCTCACGAGGAGAGGTTTCGAACACCGGGGAGCTGTTTTTT. Translating gives CASSRGEVSNTGELFF.

The chain carries TRBV6-6 and TRBJ2-7; TRBD2 might be the D (7 bases). Germline V gene lookup returns CDR1 MNHNY and CDR2 SVGAGI (reference sequence). Trimming took 6 bases from V and 5 from J, leaving 14 bases between them. The CDR3 has 13 amino acids. The CDR3 DNA follows: TGTGCCAGCAGGGCGGGGGCCGTCAACGAGCAGTACTTC. Translated, it gives CASRAGAVNEQYF.

This clone appeared once. The rearrangement joins TRBV10-3 to TRBJ1-5; 10 positions agree with TRBD1. The germline CDR1 and CDR2 sequences are ENHRY and SYGVKD. Unmatched junction bases numbered 10, after V lost 8 bases and J lost 3 bases. CDR3 length: 16 amino acids. The CDR3 DNA sequence: TGTGCCATCCCCGAGGGGGACAGGGGCTCCAATCAGCCCCAGCATTTT. This sequence encodes CAIPEGDRGSNQPQHF.

J is TRBJ2-5 and V is TRBV7-9, with 10 bases matching TRBD2. CDR3 size: 15 residues. After removal of 3 bases from V and 5 bases from J, the junction contained 6 bases not matched to a gene. CDR1 and CDR2 (germline): SEHNR, FQNEAQ (reference sequence). The CDR3 here is CASSFWLAGEETQYF. As DNA, the CDR3 is TGTGCCAGCAGCTTCTGGCTAGCGGGAGAGGAGACCCAGTACTTC.

Only a few counts were recorded for this clone. CDR3 region: CASSPTSYTGELFF. The CDR3 region has the DNA TGTGCCAGCAGCCCGACTAGCTACACCGGGGAGCTGTTTTTT. This chain connects TRBV11-3 to TRBJ2-2; 7 positions match TRBD2. The V and J ends lost 5 bases and 3 bases, in that order; junction bases with no gene match: 3. CDR1 is SGHNT and CDR2 is YENEEA in the germline V gene. The CDR3 totals 14 residues.

This clone came up a few times. The chain uses TRBV5-3 and TRBJ1-5; TRBD1 agrees at 8 bases. TRBV5-3 is assigned to the ORF class and has an uncertain function. Trimming cost V 4 bases and J 5 bases; bases outside gene matches: 8. The CDR3 runs to 15 residues. The CDR3, as DNA: TGTGCCAGAAGCCCAGACAGGGGAAGTGATCAGCCCCAGCATTTT. As protein: CARSPDRGSDQPQHF.

This rearrangement joins TRBV11-2 to TRBJ1-1; D is perhaps TRBD1 (6 bases). Germline V gene sequence: CDR1 SGHAT, CDR2 FQNNGV. Deletions cut 4 bases from V and 0 bases from J, with 9 bases between. The CDR3 contains 14 residues. The CDR3 bases are TGTGCCAGCAGCTCGGACAGCCTGAACACTGAAGCTTTCTTT. It codes for CASSSDSLNTEAFF.

The chain combines TRBV10-3 with TRBJ1-3, with D possibly matching TRBD1 (5 bases). V shed 6 bases and J shed 1 base, with 7 bases lying between them. CDR1 and CDR2 from the germline V gene are ENHRY and SYGVKD. This CDR3 has 13 residues. CDR3 in amino acids: CAISDSSGNTIYF. The DNA for the CDR3 is TGTGCCATCAGCGACAGTTCTGGAAACACCATATATTTT.

The chain combines TRBV4-1 with TRBJ2-2; D call uncertain. Trimming shortened V by 0 bases and J by 5 bases, and 7 bases separated the two germline ends. The CDR3 totals 14 residues. CDR1 and CDR2 from the germline V gene are MGHRA and YSYEKL. The CDR3 nucleotides read TGCGCCAGCAGCCAAGAAATTAGTACCGGGGAGCTGTTTTTT. It specifies CASSQEISTGELFF.

The chain recombines TRBV6-1 with TRBJ2-5; D remains ambiguous. This CDR3 is built from 13 residues. V was trimmed by 4 bases and J by 5 bases, leaving 11 bases between them. CDR1 and CDR2 (germline): MNHNS, SASEGT. This CDR3 reads CASSGAGSETQYF. Here the CDR3 DNA reads TGTGCCAGCAGTGGGGCCGGTTCGGAGACCCAGTACTTC.

The rearrangement uses TRBV10-3 and TRBJ1-2; D unclear. Germline CDR1 reads ENHRY; CDR2 reads SYGVKD. The V end lost 10 bases, the J end lost 4 bases, and 19 bases lay between the germline ends. This CDR3 spans 14 amino acids. Written as DNA, the CDR3 is TGTGCCAACCATAAAAGTGACGGGTTCTATGGCTACACCTTC. Amino acids: CANHKSDGFYGYTF.

This chain links TRBV2 with TRBJ1-2, with D perhaps matching TRBD1 (5 bases). V lost 4 bases and J 4 bases, leaving 16 bases between the germline ends. Germline loops: CDR1 SNHLY, CDR2 FYNNEI. The CDR3 has 15 residues. The CDR3 sequence: CASSGVRGESYGYTF. As DNA, the CDR3 is TGTGCCAGCAGTGGCGTTCGGGGGGAGAGCTATGGCTACACCTTC.

V and J are TRBV7-2 and TRBJ2-1, with 13 bases identical to TRBD2. CDR1 and CDR2 (germline): SGHTA, FQGNSA. The CDR3 consists of 15 residues. V was pared by 5 bases and J by 7 bases, with 5 bases of the junction left unmatched. The CDR3 sequence is CASSETSGGSNEQFF. CDR3 DNA sequence: TGTGCCAGCAGCGAGACTAGCGGGGGGTCAAATGAGCAGTTCTTC.

This clone was seen a few times. The V and J genes are TRBV30 and TRBJ1-2; D not resolved. V was pared by 3 bases and J by 6 bases, with 11 bases between. Germline assignment: CDR1 GTSNPN and CDR2 SVGIG (reference sequence). The CDR3 extends over 12 amino acids. The CDR3 coding sequence is TGTGCCTGGAGCGTGTACCAGGATGGCTACACCTTC. It codes for CAWSVYQDGYTF.

This chain links TRBV19 with TRBJ2-7; tentative D call: TRBD1 (6 bases). The V gene lost 7 bases and the J gene lost 1 base, with 8 bases spanning the gap. Per the germline V gene, CDR1 is LNHDA and CDR2 is SQIVND (reference sequence). The CDR3 has 12 amino acids. The CDR3 DNA reads TGTGCCAGTACCGACAGGTCCTACGAGCAGTACTTC. It yields the protein CASTDRSYEQYF.

The CDR3 DNA is TGTGCCAGCAGTTCCGGGACTAGCGGATTCACAGATACGCAGTATTTT. Translation gives CASSSGTSGFTDTQYF. The V gene is TRBV27, the J gene TRBJ2-3; 11 positions agree with TRBD2. The germline V gene encodes CDR1 MNHEY and CDR2 SMNVEV (reference sequence). The CDR3 has 16 amino acids. V was clipped by 4 bases and J by 2 bases; unmatched bases: 5.

The chain uses TRBV19 and TRBJ1-5; unclear D gene. CDR1 is LNHDA and CDR2 is SQIVND in the germline V gene (reference sequence). The CDR3 contains 15 residues. The V end was cut by 4 bases, the J end by 3 bases, with 13 bases between. The CDR3 bases are TGTGCCAGTAGTAACGAAGCGAGGGTCAATCAGCCCCAGCATTTT. Its translation is CASSNEARVNQPQHF.

The genes are TRBV2 and TRBJ2-1, with a possible D match to TRBD2 (5 bases). This CDR3 region has 13 residues. Germline values: CDR1 SNHLY, CDR2 FYNNEI. With 4 bases removed from V and 5 bases from J, the gap between germline ends came to 9 bases. The CDR3 protein is CASSGWRDNEQFF. Here the CDR3 DNA reads TGTGCCAGCAGTGGTTGGCGGGACAATGAGCAGTTCTTC.

The chain links TRBV5-1 to TRBJ2-3; 10 bases match TRBD2. The CDR3 totals 17 residues. The J segment lost 0 bases and the V segment lost 0 bases, leaving 4 bases of the junction unmatched. Germline V lookup: CDR1 SGHRS, CDR2 YFSETQ. The CDR3 loop is CASSLAPSGGSTDTQYF. CDR3 coding DNA: TGCGCCAGCAGCTTGGCTCCTAGCGGGGGCAGCACAGATACGCAGTATTTT.

The chain has TRBV30 and TRBJ1-1; TRBD1 agrees at 7 bases. The junction had 8 bases not matched to a gene; V was cut back by 1 base and J by 3 bases. CDR3 length equals 15 residues. In germline, CDR1 is GTSNPN, CDR2 SVGIG (reference sequence). The CDR3 nucleotides read TGTGCCTGGAGTGACCCGACAGGGCCGTACACTGAAGCTTTCTTT. Translation: CAWSDPTGPYTEAFF.

This clone occurred a few times. This chain links TRBV27 with TRBJ1-5; D is undetermined. From germline, CDR1 is MNHEY and CDR2 SMNVEV (reference sequence). V lost 3 bases and J 1 base, leaving 4 bases between the germline ends. This CDR3 region has 13 residues. DNA for the CDR3: TGTGCCAGCAGTTTTTTAAGCAATCAGCCCCAGCATTTT. Protein product: CASSFLSNQPQHF.

This clone was recorded a few times. The rearrangement joins TRBV10-3 to TRBJ1-4; 7 bases map to TRBD1. The CDR3 spans 16 residues. With 2 bases clipped from V and 7 bases from J, the junction kept 10 bases outside the gene matches. Germline assignment: CDR1 ENHRY and CDR2 SYGVKD. CDR3 residues: CAISEPGARGREKLFF. The CDR3 DNA reads TGTGCCATCAGTGAGCCCGGGGCAAGGGGGCGTGAAAAACTGTTTTTT.

The chain employs TRBV29-1 and TRBJ1-1, with D unresolved. Germline V gives CDR1 SQVTM, CDR2 ANQGSEA. The CDR3 length is 15 residues. The V end was cut by 1 base, the J end by 3 bases, with 15 bases between. CDR3 in DNA: TGCAGCGTTGAAGTCAGGTCCCTGGAAGACACTGAAGCTTTCTTT. It codes for CSVEVRSLEDTEAFF.

This chain connects TRBV19 to TRBJ1-1; weak D call: TRBD1 (6 bases). CDR3 length: 17 residues. Germline CDR1 LNHDA, CDR2 SQIVND (reference sequence). V was cut by 2 bases and J by 1 base, with 17 bases left in between. This chain's CDR3 is CASSILPQGIGNTEAFF. For the CDR3, the DNA is TGTGCCAGTAGTATACTCCCCCAGGGGATCGGGAACACTGAAGCTTTCTTT.

V gene TRBV7-9 combines with J gene TRBJ1-1; 8 positions match TRBD1. With 5 bases clipped from V and 11 bases from J, the junction kept 4 bases outside the gene matches. The germline CDR1 and CDR2 sequences are SEHNR and FQNEAQ (reference sequence). This CDR3 is 11 amino acids long. The CDR3 sequence: CASSAGGEAFF. CDR3 DNA: TGTGCCAGCAGCGCAGGGGGCGAGGCTTTCTTT.